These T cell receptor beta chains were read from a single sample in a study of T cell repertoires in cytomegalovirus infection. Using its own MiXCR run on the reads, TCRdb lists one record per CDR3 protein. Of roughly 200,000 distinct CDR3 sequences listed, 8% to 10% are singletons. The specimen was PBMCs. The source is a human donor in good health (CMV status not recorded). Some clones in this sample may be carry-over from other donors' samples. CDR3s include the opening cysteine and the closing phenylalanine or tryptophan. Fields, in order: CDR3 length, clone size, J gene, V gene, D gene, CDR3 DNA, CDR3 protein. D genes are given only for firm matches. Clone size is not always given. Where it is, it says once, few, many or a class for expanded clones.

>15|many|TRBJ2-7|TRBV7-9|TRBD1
TGTGCCAGCAGCTTCGGGACAGGGAGCTCCTACGAGCAGTACTTC
CASSFGTGSSYEQYF
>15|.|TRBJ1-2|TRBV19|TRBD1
TGTGCCAGTAGCCTAACCGGGACAGCAAACTATGGCTACACCTTC
CASSLTGTANYGYTF
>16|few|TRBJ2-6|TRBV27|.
TGTGCCAGCAGTTTCCGTCGGGGGGCAGGGGCCAACGTCCTGACTTTC
CASSFRRGAGANVLTF
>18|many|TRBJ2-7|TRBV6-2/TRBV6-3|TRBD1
TGTGCCAGCAGTTACTCTTCCGTGGGACAGGGGGCGCGGAACGAGCAGTACTTC
CASSYSSVGQGARNEQYF
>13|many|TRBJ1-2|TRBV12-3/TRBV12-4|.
TGTGCCAGCAGTTTAGTGTCCGCTAATGGCTACACCTTC
CASSLVSANGYTF
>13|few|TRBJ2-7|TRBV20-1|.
TGCAGTGCTAGAGGGAGCAAGATCTACGAGCAGTACTTC
CSARGSKIYEQYF
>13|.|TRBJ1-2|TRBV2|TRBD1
TGTGCCAGCAGTTGGGACAGGGGGCAAGGCTACACCTTC
CASSWDRGQGYTF
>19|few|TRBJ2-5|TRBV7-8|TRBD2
TGTGCCAGCAGCTTAGCGTGGACTAGCGGGGGAGATATACAAGAGACCCAGTACTTC
CASSLAWTSGGDIQETQYF
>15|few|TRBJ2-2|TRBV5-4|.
TGTGCCAGCAGCTTTAGGAGAGGACCGTCCGGGGAGCTGTTTTTT
CASSFRRGPSGELFF
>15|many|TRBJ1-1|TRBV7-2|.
TGTGCCAGCAGCTTAGTGCCCGGGTTGAACACTGAAGCTTTCTTT
CASSLVPGLNTEAFF
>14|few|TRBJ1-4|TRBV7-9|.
TGTGCCAGCAGCTTAGAGGGGGGAGTTGAAAAACTGTTTTTT
CASSLEGGVEKLFF
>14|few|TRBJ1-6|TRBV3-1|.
TGTGCCAGCAGCCCCGACAGGTTTAATTCACCCCTCCACTTT
CASSPDRFNSPLHF
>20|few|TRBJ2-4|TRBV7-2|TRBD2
TGTGCCAGCAGCTTCGGGACTAGCGGGGGGACGTCGGCGGCCAAAAACATTCAGTACTTC
CASSFGTSGGTSAAKNIQYF
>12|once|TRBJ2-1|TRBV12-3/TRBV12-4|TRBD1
TGTGCCAGCAGCAGGGGGTGTCATGAGCAGTTCTTC
CASSRGCHEQFF
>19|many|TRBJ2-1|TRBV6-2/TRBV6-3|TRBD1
TGTGCCAGCAGTTATAATGTCTTGGGACAGGGGGCTTCCTACAATGAGCAGTTCTTC
CASSYNVLGQGASYNEQFF
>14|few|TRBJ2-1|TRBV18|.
TGTGCCAGCTCACCATGGCGTAGGGGCAATGAGCAGTTCTTC
CASSPWRRGNEQFF
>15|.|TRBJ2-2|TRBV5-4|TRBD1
TGTGCCAGCAGCATAGGACAGGGGTGGACCGGGGAGCTGTTTTTT
CASSIGQGWTGELFF
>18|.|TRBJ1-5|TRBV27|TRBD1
TGTGCCAGCAGTTTATACCGGGACAGTGGGGATAGCAATCAGCCCCAGCATTTT
CASSLYRDSGDSNQPQHF
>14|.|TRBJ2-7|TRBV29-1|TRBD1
TGCAGCGTAGGGACAGGGGGAGTATTCTACGAGCAGTACTTC
CSVGTGGVFYEQYF
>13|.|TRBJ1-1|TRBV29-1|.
TGCAGCGCGGAGGTAGGGCTCAACACTGAAGCTTTCTTT
CSAEVGLNTEAFF
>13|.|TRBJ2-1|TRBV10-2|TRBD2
TGCGCCAGCAGTTGGGACTACAACAATGAGCAGTTCTTC
CASSWDYNNEQFF
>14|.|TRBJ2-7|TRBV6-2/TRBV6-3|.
TGTGCCAGCAGTCGAGCAGGGGGGACCTACGAGCAGTACTTC
CASSRAGGTYEQYF
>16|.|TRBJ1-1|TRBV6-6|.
TGTGCCAGCAGTTACGGGGGCAGCTCCCGAAGGGCTGAAGCTTTCTTT
CASSYGGSSRRAEAFF
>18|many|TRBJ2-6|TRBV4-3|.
TGCGCCAGCAGCCAAGCCGGGCGGGGTGGGGGTGGGGCCAACGTCCTGACTTTC
CASSQAGRGGGGANVLTF
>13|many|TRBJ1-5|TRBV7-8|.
TGTGCCAGCAGCGTGGACACCAATCAGCCCCAGCATTTT
CASSVDTNQPQHF
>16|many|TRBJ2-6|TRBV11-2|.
TGTGCCAGCAGCCTCATCACGGGGGCTGGGGCCAACGTCCTGACTTTC
CASSLITGAGANVLTF
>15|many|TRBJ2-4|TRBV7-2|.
TGTGCCAGCAGCTTCTCGAGGGGGGCCAAAAACATTCAGTACTTC
CASSFSRGAKNIQYF
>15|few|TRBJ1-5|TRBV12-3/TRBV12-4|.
TGTGCCAGCAGTTTGGGGGCGCTTAGCAATCAGCCCCAGCATTTT
CASSLGALSNQPQHF
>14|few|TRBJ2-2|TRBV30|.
TGTGCCTGGAGTTATGGCCGAGGCACCGGGGAGCTGTTTTTT
CAWSYGRGTGELFF
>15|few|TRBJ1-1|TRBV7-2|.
TGTGCCAGCAGCTTAGCGGGACGGCTGAACACTGAAGCTTTCTTT
CASSLAGRLNTEAFF
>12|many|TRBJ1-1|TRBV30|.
TGTGCCGGACCCGATCTGAACACTGAAGCTTTCTTT
CAGPDLNTEAFF
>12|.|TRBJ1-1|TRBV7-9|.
TGTGCCAGCAGCCCGCAGAATTTGGAAGCTTTCTTT
CASSPQNLEAFF
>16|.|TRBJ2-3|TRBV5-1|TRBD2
TGCGCCAGCAGCTCCACACTTGCGGGAGTGGCAGATACGCAGTATTTT
CASSSTLAGVADTQYF
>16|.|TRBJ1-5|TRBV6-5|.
TGTGCCAGCAGTCGGAGAACCGGGACATCAGCTCAGCCCCAGCATTTT
CASSRRTGTSAQPQHF
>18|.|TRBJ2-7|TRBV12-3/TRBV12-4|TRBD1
TGTGCCAGCAGTCCATCGGGGACAGGGGTTATTTCATCGTACGAGCAGTACTTC
CASSPSGTGVISSYEQYF
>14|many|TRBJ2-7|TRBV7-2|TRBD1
TGTGCCAGCAGCACTAGGACAGGATCGGGGGAGCAGTACTTC
CASSTRTGSGEQYF
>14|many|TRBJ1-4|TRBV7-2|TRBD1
TGTGCCAGCAGCAAGACAGGGGGCATCGAAAAACTGTTTTTT
CASSKTGGIEKLFF
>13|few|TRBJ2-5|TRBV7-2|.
TGTGCCAGCAGCTTAGTCTTGGGGGAGACCCAGTACTTC
CASSLVLGETQYF
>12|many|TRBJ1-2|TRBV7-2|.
TGTGCCAGCAGCAAACAGGACTATGGCTACACCTTC
CASSKQDYGYTF
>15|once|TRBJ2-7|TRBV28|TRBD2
TGTGCCAGCAGTTTAAGCCGACTAGCGGTCTACGAGCAGTACTTC
CASSLSRLAVYEQYF
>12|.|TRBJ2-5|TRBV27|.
TGTGCCAGCAGCCCGTGGGGGGAGACCCAGTACTTC
CASSPWGETQYF